This T cell receptor (beta chain) was identified in a study of glioma-infiltrating T cells. General study points: Non-neoplastic patients had below-expected tissue-blood divergence, while all gliomas exceeded expectation. Very few CDR3 sequences were shared between tissue and blood.

There are many counts of this clonotype. The antigen is not known. TCR alpha and beta CDR3 regions were amplified from RNA using iRepertoire nested multiplex PCR. For one-step reverse transcription and amplification, 100-400 ng of tissue mRNA or PBMC total RNA was used. TCRdb itself ran the multiplex PCR reads through MiXCR, one entry per CDR3 protein. The repertoire consists of 150,000 to 200,000 distinct CDR3 sequences, with roughly 32% occurring once and the leading ten covering just over 20%. This CDR3 contains 15 residues. CDR1 is MNHNY and CDR2 is SVGAGI in the germline V gene (reference sequence). Trimming cost V 0 bases and J 5 bases, with 11 bases left between them.

The chain is built from TRBV6-6 and TRBJ2-1; no definite D call. The TCR sequence derives from a human donor with low-grade glioma or glioblastoma, undergoing nonglioma brain surgery, or in good health (not recorded which). The sample was glioma tissue, nonneoplastic brain tissue, or PBMCs (not recorded which). The CDR3 region has the DNA TGTGCCAGCAGTTACTCGGCGCGGCTGAACAATGAGCAGTTCTTC. Its translation: CASSYSARLNNEQFF.